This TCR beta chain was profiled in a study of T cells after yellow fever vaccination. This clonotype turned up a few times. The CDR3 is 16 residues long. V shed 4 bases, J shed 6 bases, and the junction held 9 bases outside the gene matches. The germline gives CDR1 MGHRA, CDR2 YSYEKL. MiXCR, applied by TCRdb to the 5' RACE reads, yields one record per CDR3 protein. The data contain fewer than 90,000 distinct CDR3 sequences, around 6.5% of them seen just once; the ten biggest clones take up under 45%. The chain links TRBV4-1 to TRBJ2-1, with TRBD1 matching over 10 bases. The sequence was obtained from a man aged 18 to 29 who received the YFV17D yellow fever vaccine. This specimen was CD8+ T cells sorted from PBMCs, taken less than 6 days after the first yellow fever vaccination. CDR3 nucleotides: TGCGCCAGCAGCCTTCTTAGGGGGACAGGGGCCAATGAGCAGTTCTTC. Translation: CASSLLRGTGANEQFF.